Listed here is a single T cell receptor (beta chain). In the original analysis: Reference gene primer amplification gave nucleated cell count estimates. TCRdb keeps only in-frame clones here, not all; method: immunoSEQ multiplex PCR. V, J and clone size were drawn from that table, and D and trimming were deduced from the DNA. This repertoire shows 250,000 to 300,000 clones, around nine tenths found once; its top ten account for over 4%. Trimming shortened V by 3 bases and J by 5 bases, and 8 bases separated the two germline ends. Germline loops: CDR1 SGHDT, CDR2 YYEEEE. The CDR3 extends over 13 amino acids. In Seattle, patients joined the study during active infection and were tracked longitudinally. This entry is derived from a study of blood T cell repertoires in COVID-19. Study in general: Whether acute or convalescent, the COVID-19 samples came from the United States, Italy and Spain. Sample material is recorded as cDNA or gDNA derived from T cells, B-cell-depleted T cells, or PBMCs.

The sequencing input was peripheral blood. The genes are TRBV5-6 and TRBJ1-4; tentative D call: TRBD1 (5 bases). This clonotype was sampled from a woman aged 55 to 70 with COVID-19, enrolled during active disease. The CDR3 coding sequence is TGTGCCAGCAGCTCGGACACCAATGAAAAACTGTTTTTT. Protein sequence: CASSSDTNEKLFF.